The 11 T cell receptor beta chains below all came from one sample that was sequenced in a study of T-cell memory formation after mild COVID-19. TCRdb reprocessed the 5' RACE reads via MiXCR and lists one record per CDR3 protein. The repertoire holds 150,000 or so distinct CDR3 sequences, more than 12% seen once, with roughly 14% in the top ten. Sequenced material: PBMCs or a T cell subset sorted from them (not recorded which). The receptor source for this set is an adult woman who had mild COVID-19 (a few samples of this study predate the infection). Cell type and time point are not known.

V usage is TRBV6-6 and J usage is TRBJ1-1; 9 bases agree with TRBD1. Losses at the gene ends were 5 bases for V and 7 bases for J; bases not matched to a gene: 5. This CDR3 has 13 amino acids. Looked up from germline, CDR1 is MNHNY and CDR2 is SVGAGI (reference sequence). CDR3 loop: CASSVQGADEAFF. The DNA for the CDR3 is TGTGCCAGCAGTGTACAGGGGGCAGATGAAGCTTTCTTT.

This clonotype was observed a handful of times. The gene calls are TRBV7-6 and TRBJ1-5, with D tentatively TRBD1 (6 bases). The V end lost 5 bases, the J end lost 3 bases, and 14 bases lay between the germline ends. Germline CDR1 and CDR2: SGHVS and FNYEAQ. CDR3 size: 15 residues. The CDR3 bases are TGTGCCAGCAGCCCTAGCGGACAGTCCAATCAGCCCCAGCATTTT. Its protein product is CASSPSGQSNQPQHF.

The V call is TRBV24-1, the J call TRBJ2-3; 8 bases agree with TRBD2. The CDR3 is 16 amino acids. V shed 4 bases and J 1 base; nucleotides not matched to a gene: 6. Germline CDR1 is KGHDR and CDR2 is SFDVKD. Here the CDR3 reads CATSDPSGSGTDTQYF. The CDR3 DNA follows: TGTGCCACCAGTGACCCCAGCGGGAGTGGCACAGATACGCAGTATTTT.

This clonotype was seen a few times. This rearrangement joins TRBV7-9 to TRBJ1-1, with no clear D. The CDR3 runs 13 residues. The V and J ends lost 1 base and 3 bases respectively, with 6 bases between them. Per germline, CDR1 SEHNR and CDR2 FQNEAQ (reference sequence). The CDR3 loop reads CASSLGVHTEAFF. The CDR3 bases are TGTGCCAGCAGCTTAGGGGTGCACACTGAAGCTTTCTTT. The full variable domain, with the rest looked up from reference TRBV7-9 and TRBJ1-1, is DTGVSQNPRHKITKRGQNVTFRCDPISEHNRLYWYRQTLGQGPEFLTYFQNEAQLEKSRLLSDRFSAERPKGSFSTLEIQRTEQGDSAMYLCASSLGVHTEAFFGQGTRLTVV.

A few counts support this clonotype. As DNA, the CDR3 is TGCGCCAGCAGCACCCGTCCCAATCAGCCCCAGCATTTT. Protein sequence: CASSTRPNQPQHF. V gene TRBV5-1 combines with J gene TRBJ1-5; the D is unclear. V lost 4 bases and J 3 bases, leaving 8 bases between the germline ends. The germline V gene encodes CDR1 SGHRS and CDR2 YFSETQ. The CDR3 runs to 13 residues.

This clonotype was detected ten times or more. The rearrangement links TRBV28 to TRBJ2-5; D gene ambiguous. There are 13 residues in the CDR3. With 6 bases removed from V and 7 bases from J, the gap between germline ends came to 15 bases. Germline lookup yields CDR1 MDHEN and CDR2 SYDVKM. The CDR3 nucleotides are TGTGCCAGCAGGCGCCCCGGCCTCCCGACCCAGTACTTC. It is translated as CASRRPGLPTQYF.

This clonotype showed up just a few times. J is TRBJ1-4 and V is TRBV6-5, with TRBD1 identical over 10 bases. The CDR3 is made up of 16 amino acids. The V gene end was trimmed by 4 bases and the J gene end by 4 bases; junction bases not matched to a gene: 6. Germline-derived CDR1 and CDR2 are MNHEY and SVGAGI. For the CDR3, the DNA is TGTGCCAGCAGTTCATCCGGGACAGGGGATAATGAAAAACTGTTTTTT. This encodes CASSSSGTGDNEKLFF.

In its sample, this clonotype was seen a few times. V is TRBV4-3 and J is TRBJ1-5; a weak D match, TRBD1 (6 bases). CDR3 length: 15 residues. V was clipped by 0 bases and J by 8 bases, with 14 bases between them. Germline CDR1 LGHNA, CDR2 YSLEER. This CDR3 is CASSQDMGGIEPQHF. The CDR3 nucleotides are TGCGCCAGCAGCCAAGATATGGGGGGCATTGAGCCCCAGCATTTT.

This clonotype was picked up one time. The rearrangement links TRBV15 to TRBJ1-1; D unresolved. Deletions cut 6 bases from V and 7 bases from J, with 15 bases between. Germline V CDR1 and CDR2: LNHNV, YYDKDF (reference sequence). CDR3 length: 13 residues. CDR3 in amino acids: CATSPPSRGEAFF. The CDR3 bases are TGTGCCACCAGTCCTCCTTCCCGCGGTGAAGCTTTCTTT. The whole variable domain, remainder taken from reference TRBV15 and TRBJ1-1, is DAMVIQNPRYQVTQFGKPVTLSCSQTLNHNVMYWYQQKSSQAPKLLFHYYDKDFNNEADTPDNFQSRRPNTSFCFLDIRSPGLGDTAMYLCATSPPSRGEAFFGQGTRLTVV.

In its sample, this clonotype was seen a few times. The V gene is TRBV29-1, the J gene TRBJ2-7; possibly TRBD2 for D (6 bases). Germline assignment: CDR1 SQVTM and CDR2 ANQGSEA. V was pared by 2 bases and J by 7 bases, with 15 bases between. The CDR3 contains 13 residues. CDR3 sequence: CSVEPRGSGEQYF. In DNA, the CDR3 is TGCAGCGTTGAACCCCGGGGGTCCGGGGAGCAGTACTTC.

The table lists this clonotype with a few counts. The chain links TRBV9 to TRBJ2-1; D possibly corresponds to TRBD1 (6 bases). The ends were cut back, 2 bases at V and 4 bases at J, with 13 bases in the middle. Germline CDR1 reads SGDLS; CDR2 reads YYNGEE. There are 15 residues in the CDR3. CDR3 DNA: TGTGCCAGCAGCGTGCAGGGGTCGGATTACAATGAGCAGTTCTTC. Protein: CASSVQGSDYNEQFF. The full variable domain, in which reference TRBV9 and TRBJ2-1 provide the parts outside the CDR3, is DSGVTQTPKHLITATGQRVTLRCSPRSGDLSVYWYQQSLDQGLQFLIQYYNGEERAKGNILERFSAQQFPDLHSELNLSSLELGDSALYFCASSVQGSDYNEQFFGPGTRLTVL.